The 16 T cell receptor beta chains below were found in one sample sequenced in a study of shared clonotypes between healthy human individuals. The naive CD8 fraction comprised CD45RO-negative cells positively selected for CCR7 and excluded terminally differentiated effector memory CD45RA+ cells. Profiling relied on immunoSEQ multiplex PCR, and the TCRdb table lists in-frame clones only, not all of them. Of around 2,000,000 clones listed, roughly 91% are singletons. Material for sequencing was naive CD8+ T cells from PBMCs. Receptors were obtained from a man aged 18 to 30 in good health. Some clones in this sample may be carry-over from other donors' samples.

In this sample, this clone turned up once. The gene calls are TRBV4-3 and TRBJ2-3, with unresolved D. Germline values: CDR1 LGHNA, CDR2 YSLEER. Trimming took 4 bases from V and 1 from J, leaving 9 bases between them. There are 14 residues in the CDR3. This CDR3 is CASSPSFGTDTQYF. The DNA for the CDR3 is TGCGCCAGCAGCCCCTCGTTCGGCACAGATACGCAGTATTTT.

V is TRBV7-8 and J is TRBJ1-2, with D possibly matching TRBD1 (5 bases). The length of the CDR3 is 16 residues. V lost 5 bases and J lost 0, with 16 bases in between. Germline V gene sequence: CDR1 SGHVS, CDR2 FQNEAQ. This CDR3 reads CASSPFWDVSNYGYTF. For the CDR3, the DNA is TGTGCCAGCAGCCCATTCTGGGACGTATCTAACTATGGCTACACCTTC.

CDR3 residues: CASSIDQGEGYEQYF. The CDR3 DNA reads as TGTGCCAGTAGTATAGACCAGGGGGAAGGCTACGAGCAGTACTTC. The gene calls are TRBV19 and TRBJ2-7, with 7 bases fitting TRBD1. The CDR3 totals 15 residues. Germline V CDR1 and CDR2: LNHDA, SQIVND (reference sequence). Germline trimming cut 0 bases from V and 3 bases from J; bases unmatched to any gene: 5. The complete variable domain, with remaining parts taken from reference TRBV19 and TRBJ2-7, reads DGGITQSPKYLFRKEGQNVTLSCEQNLNHDAMYWYRQDPGQGLRLIYYSQIVNDFQKGDIAEGYSVSREKKESFPLTVTSAQKNPTAFYLCASSIDQGEGYEQYFGPGTRLTVT.

This rearrangement joins TRBV28 to TRBJ1-2, with a possible D match to TRBD1 (5 bases). Germline V gene sequence: CDR1 MDHEN, CDR2 SYDVKM. This CDR3 has 15 amino acids. The V end lost 5 bases, the J end lost 4 bases, and 17 bases lay between the germline ends. The CDR3 here is CASSLGPRDGYGYTF. The CDR3 DNA reads TGTGCCAGCAGTCTCGGGCCAAGGGACGGCTATGGCTACACCTTC.

This chain links TRBV25-1 with TRBJ1-3; D remains ambiguous. This CDR3 has 18 amino acids. Germline CDR1 MGHDK, CDR2 SYGVNS. V lost 3 bases and J 0 bases, leaving 18 bases between the germline ends. The CDR3 DNA follows: TGTGCCAGCAGTGATTCGTCCAAGGTGAGAACCTCTGGAAACACCATATATTTT. Encoded protein: CASSDSSKVRTSGNTIYF.

The chain has TRBV27 and TRBJ2-7; D remains unclear. CDR1 is MNHEY, CDR2 SMNVEV, per germline (reference sequence). The CDR3 extends over 14 amino acids. V shed 5 bases and J shed 5 bases, with 16 bases lying between them. The DNA of the CDR3 is TGTGCCAGCAGTATTGTGGGTGGCCTTCACGAGCAGTACTTC. This gives the protein CASSIVGGLHEQYF.

The chain joins TRBV10-2 to TRBJ2-7, with D hard to call. Germline assignment: CDR1 WSHSY and CDR2 SAAADI. Trimming left V 6 bases short and J 7 bases short, with 16 bases between. The CDR3 has 13 residues. CDR3 amino acids: CASSPGPHAEQYF. As DNA, the CDR3 is TGCGCCAGCAGCCCCGGACCACACGCGGAGCAGTACTTC.

V gene TRBV9 combines with J gene TRBJ1-2; D gene ambiguous. CDR3 size: 15 residues. Trimming shortened V by 3 bases and J by 8 bases, and 20 bases separated the two germline ends. The V gene's germline CDR1 is SGDLS and CDR2 YYNGEE. CDR3 in amino acids: CASSALGGRPGGYTF. The CDR3 region has the DNA TGTGCCAGCAGCGCCTTGGGCGGGCGCCCGGGAGGCTACACCTTC.

The gene calls are TRBV9 and TRBJ1-4, with 7 bases fitting TRBD1. The V segment lost 3 bases and the J segment 0 bases; nucleotides outside the gene matches: 5. The CDR3 is made up of 16 amino acids. Per germline, CDR1 SGDLS and CDR2 YYNGEE. As DNA, the CDR3 is TGTGCCAGCAGCGAAAGACAGGGCCCAACTAATGAAAAACTGTTTTTT. Translated: CASSERQGPTNEKLFF.

The rearrangement joins TRBV13 to TRBJ1-5, with TRBD1 identical over 7 bases. V shed 3 bases, J shed 4 bases, and the junction held 3 bases outside the gene matches. Germline loops: CDR1 PRHDT, CDR2 FYEKMQ (reference sequence). This CDR3 spans 14 amino acids. CDR3 coding DNA: TGTGCCAGCAGCTTGAAACAGGGGAATCAGCCCCAGCATTTT. It codes for CASSLKQGNQPQHF.

As concerns this clone: A read error may produce the germline difference seen at one junction end. The chain couples TRBV2 to TRBJ1-2; D call uncertain. The germline V gene has CDR1 SNHLY and CDR2 FYNNEI. The CDR3 is made up of 14 amino acids. CDR3 sequence: CASTEGLGNYGYTF. In DNA, the CDR3 is TGTGCCAGCACTGAAGGTCTAGGGAACTATGGCTACACCTTC. The entire variable domain, with the rest obtained from reference TRBV2 and TRBJ1-2, is as follows: EPEVTQTPSHQVTQMGQEVILRCVPISNHLYFYWYRQILGQKVEFLVSFYNNEISEKSEIFDDQFSVERPDGSNFTLKIRSTKLEDSAMYFCASTEGLGNYGYTFGSGTRLTVV.

This chain joins TRBV5-4 and TRBJ2-7; D may correspond to TRBD1 or TRBD2 (5 bases each). Looked up from germline, CDR1 is SGHNT and CDR2 is YYREEE (reference sequence). The CDR3 totals 13 residues. V lost 4 bases to trimming and J lost 6 bases, with 14 bases between them. The CDR3 here is CASSEGPNSEQYF. The DNA for the CDR3 is TGTGCCAGCAGCGAGGGACCAAATTCCGAGCAGTACTTC.

The V and J genes are TRBV2 and TRBJ2-7; D not certain. V was trimmed by 2 bases and J by 3 bases, leaving 8 bases between them. This CDR3 has 13 amino acids. Looked up from germline, CDR1 is SNHLY and CDR2 is FYNNEI. In DNA form, the CDR3 reads TGTGCCAGCAGTGAACTGGTTTTCTACGAGCAGTACTTC. It yields the protein CASSELVFYEQYF.

The V and J genes are TRBV5-4 and TRBJ2-5; 7 positions agree with TRBD2. This CDR3 region has 17 residues. Germline loops: CDR1 SGHNT, CDR2 YYREEE (reference sequence). V was clipped by 4 bases and J by 4 bases; unmatched bases: 16. CDR3 nucleotide sequence: TGTGCCAGCAGCCCTGGAAGGCTAGCGGCGTGGGGAGAGACCCAGTACTTC. The encoded protein is CASSPGRLAAWGETQYF.

This clone was detected only once. This chain joins TRBV4-1 and TRBJ2-7, with D perhaps matching TRBD1 or TRBD2 (8 bases each). Trimming left V 3 bases short and J 2 bases short, with 20 bases between. Germline values: CDR1 MGHRA, CDR2 YSYEKL. CDR3 size: 17 residues. The chain's CDR3 is CASSHREGTGITYEQYF. The CDR3 nucleotides are TGCGCCAGCAGCCACCGGGAGGGGACAGGAATTACCTACGAGCAGTACTTC.

This sequence joins TRBV6-1 and TRBJ2-7, with 7 bases aligning to TRBD2. The CDR3 extends over 13 amino acids. V trimming: 6 bases; J trimming: 3 bases; junction bases outside the gene matches: 5. The V gene's germline CDR1 is MNHNS and CDR2 SASEGT. The CDR3: CASRRELFYEQYF. The DNA for the CDR3 is TGTGCCAGCAGGCGGGAGCTGTTCTACGAGCAGTACTTC.